This T cell receptor beta chain was retrieved from a study of shared clonotypes between healthy human individuals. Overall study findings and caveats: Generation probability values for non-shared clonotypes were lower than those for clonotypes shared by all four donors.

Per germline, CDR1 MNHEY and CDR2 SVGAGI. This CDR3 contains 15 residues. The ends lost 5 bases at V and 0 bases at J; junction bases unmatched: 6. Of note for this clone: Its antigen is currently unknown.

Investigators divided CD4+ cells into CD45RA+ naive and CD45RA-negative memory subsets. Assay used: immunoSEQ multiplex PCR; TCRdb lists only in-frame clones, some missing. Among approximately 980,000 clones listed, approximately 80% were seen once. The sequencing input was memory CD4+ T cells sorted from blood. Subset: CD45RA-negative fraction. The TCR sequence derives from a man aged 18 to 30 in good health. This chain joins TRBV6-5 and TRBJ2-7; the match to TRBD2 covers 8 bases. DNA for the CDR3: TGTGCCAGCAGTCCCGGACTAGCCCTCTCCTACGAGCAGTACTTC. Translating it yields CASSPGLALSYEQYF.